This T cell receptor (beta chain) comes out of a study of response to subunit inactivated influenza vaccine. TCRdb passed the RT-PCR reads through MiXCR, listing each CDR3 protein once. The profile shows about 500,000 distinct CDR3 sequences, approximately 17% of them singletons. The ends were cut back, 8 bases at V and 2 bases at J, with 7 bases in the middle. The CDR3 extends over 12 amino acids. The source material was CD4+ T cells sorted from PBMCs, sampled about 24 months after vaccination. The V and J genes are TRBV12-3 or TRBV12-4 and TRBJ1-5; unclear D gene. The TCR comes from a man between 50 and 75 years old who received an inactivated influenza vaccine. The CDR3 sequence is CASGRGNQPQHF. The CDR3 region has the DNA TGTGCCAGCGGGAGAGGCAATCAGCCCCAGCATTTT.